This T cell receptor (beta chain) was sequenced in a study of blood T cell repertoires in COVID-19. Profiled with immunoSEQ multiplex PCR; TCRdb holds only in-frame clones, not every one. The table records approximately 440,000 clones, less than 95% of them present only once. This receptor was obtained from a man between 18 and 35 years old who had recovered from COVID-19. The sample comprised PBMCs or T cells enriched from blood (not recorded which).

The CDR3 protein is CASSLAVDTNEQFF. Written as DNA, the CDR3 is TGCGCCAGCAGCTTGGCTGTGGACACCAATGAGCAGTTCTTC. J is TRBJ2-1 and V is TRBV5-1, with D possibly being TRBD1 (5 bases). There are 14 residues in the CDR3. Trimming took 0 bases from V and 6 from J, leaving 10 bases between them. Germline loops: CDR1 SGHRS, CDR2 YFSETQ.